The T cell receptor beta chain under discussion was sequenced for a study of naive and memory T cell subsets (dated by TCRdb to about 2017). About the full investigation: An open-source, UMI-based TCR alpha and beta sequencing pipeline was applied to sorted naive and memory peripheral blood T cell subsets. The results of the functional CMV T cell responses matched the IgG serology results in every case. RNA was DNase-treated and reverse transcribed with TCR constant-region primers, mostly using SuperScript III.

As to this clonotype: This receptor's antigen is unknown. No base quality information exists; no much larger clone differs at one position.

TCR alpha and beta chain libraries were amplified separately from the second PCR step onward. To determine each donor's CMV status, fresh PBMCs were stimulated overnight with CMV viral lysate, and IFNgamma production from CD4+ T cells was then assessed. CD4 T cells were positively selected using Miltenyi beads, after which CD8 T cells were positively selected from the CD4-negative fraction. After staining for CD3, CD4, CD8, CD45RA, CD27 and a live/dead dye, cells were sorted on a BD Aria II into four subsets based on CD45RA and CD27. A few healthy volunteers provided blood, and each donor's sample was split into CD4 and CD8 T cells and then further divided into four differentiation subsets. Around 130 ml of peripheral blood was collected from each donor, and PBMC were isolated from the blood using Ficoll-Paque PLUS density-gradient centrifugation. Sorted cells were lysed in RLT buffer, and RNA was extracted with a Qiagen RNeasy kit and stored at -80°C.

Study-wide conclusions, independent of this receptor: TCR abundance followed a power law with an exponent that was different for naive and memory subsets but consistent across the three individuals. A few larger clonotypes were present in naive repertoires, especially CD8 naive repertoires, and these clonotypes were possibly memory cells re-expressing CD45RA. After error correction, over 90% of naive TCR sequences appeared only once, giving much steeper abundance distributions than memory subsets. The repertoire findings for the naive and memory subsets could not be validated against a ground truth because none was available. In both CD4 and CD8 cells, the Gini index increased while Shannon and inverse Simpson diversity decreased from naive through CM, EM and EMRA. A clonotype was defined as a single alpha or beta chain sequence rather than as a paired alpha/beta receptor. RNA-based TCR counts may be affected by expression changes linked to T cell activation and differentiation.

The library was produced with UMI-ligation and nested PCR. To cover both TRBC1 and TRBC2, the beta constant-region primer consisted of an equimolar mix of two oligonucleotides. A single-stranded oligonucleotide containing the SP2 primer and a 12-nucleotide UMI was joined to the 3' end of the cDNA by T4 RNA ligase 1. Four rounds of PCR were used to amplify ligated cDNA, with nested alpha and beta constant-region primers being used together with the SP2 primer. The ligation reaction was incubated at 16°C for about 20-24 hours. To avoid over-amplification, PCR2 was usually performed as a SYBR Green qPCR and halted once a predetermined threshold was reached. Apart from the first purification, every purification step used Agencourt AMPure XP magnetic beads. Library amounts were measured by Qubit and library quality was assessed on a TapeStation, where the main peak was expected at around 650 bp. The pooled libraries were sequenced on an Illumina MiSeq using v2 2x251 paired-end kits, which usually yielded about 0.95-2.1 million reads per sample. Each sample was pooled at about 4 nM, and about 4.5-8% PhiX was included to help cluster recognition. In the authors' own workflow: FASTQ reads processed by Demultiplexor were assigned V and J genes by Decombinator through tag matching that tolerated a single base-pair mismatch. UMIs were used by Collapsinator to correct both sequencing errors and frequency errors arising from PCR heterogeneity. CDR3Translator translated TCRs and extracted CDR3s from the conserved cysteine to the FGXG phenylalanine, flagging non-productive sequences. Gini, Shannon entropy and inverse Simpson indices were calculated on repertoires that had been subsampled to equal numbers of UMI-defined TCRs. Within the linear range, a power law was fitted to clonotype abundance distributions using maximum likelihood. Similar UMI counts, unique TCR numbers and clonal distributions were obtained with the pipeline and with MIGEC on one naive CD8 sample. One analysis removed from the naive repertoire any naive TCRs that were also found in any memory subset from the same donor. A set of 7,322 CMV-associated CDR3 sequences, compiled from VDJdb and a published dataset, was used to search the repertoires. TCRdb's own reprocessing of the public reads used fastp at Q25 and MiXCR and kept productive beta chains. Under each unique CDR3 protein, matching rows form one entry showing the most common genes and DNA. Clone size and V and J calls follow TCRdb, not the original study. The sample table records 130,000 to 150,000 distinct CDR3 sequences; around 15% of these occur just once. The ten largest clones add up to 0.14% to 0.15% of the sample.

Its CDR3 holds 14 amino acids, cysteine through phenylalanine. Solely the CDR3 DNA is kept, with 42 bases framed from the first base. V lost 5 bases and J lost 1 base; the stretch between them is 11 bases long. Sequences KGHDR (CDR1) and SFDVKD (CDR2) are obtained from the germline V gene. The clonotype originates from a human donor in good health. The sequenced material came from naive CD4+ T cells from blood. The sample's cell subset or site label, decoded: naive T cells, CD45RA high CD27+. The chain was built from TRBV24-1 and TRBJ2-7, with an unclear D gene assignment. The base sequence is TGTGCCACCAGTGGGGCATCTAAGTCCTACGAGCAGTACTTC. Translation gives CATSGASKSYEQYF.